Detailed here is one T cell receptor beta chain. Its binding antigen is unknown. Base qualities were left out, and no much larger clone turns up one base away. Receptor libraries were prepared by the immunoSEQ multiplex PCR assay. For the multiplex PCR, a mixture combining 60 forward primers for TCR Vbeta segments and 13 reverse primers for TCR Jbeta segments was used. The CDR3 region of rearranged TCR beta genes was amplified from genomic DNA by a multiplex PCR assay. On the Illumina HiSeq System, the amplified TCR beta libraries were sequenced as 87-base-pair reads. For the original study's pipeline: A later analysis tallied tens of millions of unique TCR beta chains across the 666 repertoires, and about 12 million of those chains were shared by two or more donors. A nearest-neighbor algorithm error-corrected the raw reads and collapsed the reads into unique sequences, merging closely related sequences to remove PCR and sequencing errors. V, D and J gene segments were assigned by aligning CDR3 sequences to IMGT reference sequences. For a sequence to be retained, at least a six-nucleotide match to both a V gene segment and a J gene segment was required. A rearrangement was called productive if the CDR3 had no stop codons and remained in frame with V and J, and every other rearrangement was called non-productive. Following IMGT convention, CDR3 was defined as the stretch from the second conserved V-encoded cysteine to the conserved J-encoded phenylalanine. The earlier analysis of fewer than 700 of the donors excluded sequences that lacked an unambiguous match to a single V gene segment. An earlier analysis of a few hundred of the donors called V segments functional above 56.7% productive rearrangements and segregating when the between-donor standard deviation exceeded 5%. To diagnose cytomegalovirus status from the catalog of TCR beta chain sequences, a statistical classification framework was built. A later analysis assigned V and J genes by comparing TCR nucleotide sequences with IMGT/GENE-DB human TR gene sequences. Using the TCRdist pipeline, a later analysis assigned CDR3 sequences along with most-parsimonious VDJ recombination scenarios. In a later analysis, each TCR beta chain was defined by its CDR3 amino acid sequence together with its V-gene family, and reads without a unique V-gene family were excluded. A later analysis removed 592 highly shared, low-generation-probability nucleotide sequences to deal with suspected cross-contamination and a sequencing artifact. A later analysis calculated a clonal expansion index for each public chain from normalized within-repertoire ranks of inferred template counts. Generation probabilities in a later analysis came from a VDJ recombination model fitted to out-of-frame rearrangements, and those results were checked against IGoR. Hypergeometric tests were used in a later analysis to score TCR-TCR, TCR-HLA and TCR-CMV co-occurrence, with a repertoire-size bias correction applied to the TCR pairs. False discovery rates were estimated in a later analysis by permuting HLA or CMV assignments 20 times. A later analysis grouped co-occurring TCRs with DBSCAN, adding TCRdist sequence similarity when clustering within HLA-allele-positive subsets. Repertoires with fewer than 30,000 or more than 120,000 public chains, plus five repertoires with anomalous nucleotide sharing, were excluded from co-occurrence clustering. TCRdb took this table from immuneACCESS and kept in-frame rearrangements with V and J called. Such tables lack part of the clones; where checked against another copy, unresolved V genes explain under half of the gap, and the rest is unexplained. V and J calls and clone size come straight from that table; D and trimming were deduced from the DNA. This sample lists some 170,000 clones; about 79% were detected once. Under 8% of the sample goes to the ten largest clones.

These data belong to a study of cytomegalovirus exposure and HLA in healthy donors (dated by TCRdb to 2016 to 2017). A note on the overall study: According to an earlier analysis of 450 to 650 of the donors, some 170 million T cells yielded 90 million to 130 million unique TCR beta sequences and approximately 300 Gb of sequence data. The study profiled the T cell repertoires of approximately 700 subjects by immunosequencing and related them to cytomegalovirus serostatus. Rather than using new phenotypic data, the later analysis identified candidate immune exposures from TCR beta sequences and from how often those sequences occurred across donors. HLA typing included class I and class II loci at four-digit resolution. Of the roughly 420 genotyped donors, 65% to 90% were placed in the genetic ancestry cluster associated with self-reported Caucasian donors. A later genetic analysis used genome-wide SNP genotypes for about 65% of the 666 donors, treating that subset as a discovery cohort. Roughly 320 gigabases of sequencing data and around 85 million unique TCR sequences made up an early release that covered roughly 670 HLA-typed donors. The study was designed to test whether signatures of past pathogen exposure could be identified by cataloging public T cell receptors. A later analysis re-examined previously published TCR beta repertoires from about 700 donors and added high-resolution HLA genotyping to investigate patterns of TCR occurrence. To predict cytomegalovirus infection status, the study brought together high-throughput TCR immunosequencing, statistical association of individual TCRs with disease status, and machine learning. Roughly five DR-DQ haplotypes were treated as single units for association and clustering because of strong linkage in the cohort. Every discovery cohort repertoire had been produced on one sequencing platform. On average, 235,054 unique TCR beta nucleotide sequences were sequenced per donor among 398 genotyped donors of the cohort, with 15% to 20% of those sequences being non-productive. An earlier analysis of 587 of the donors used high-throughput TCR beta sequencing to judge whether each TCR beta V gene segment behaved as functional or pseudogenic. Besides the first cohort of 550 to 750 subjects, a separate validation cohort made up of about 120 different subjects was used. Donor age, sex, ethnicity and CMV serostatus were compiled together with the repertoire data. The number of donors typed differed by locus, with roughly 620-630 for A, B, C, DRB1 and DQB1, more than 500 for DQA1, 600 to 610 for DPA1, and some 440 for DPB1.

The germline V and J ends show losses of 3 bases and 2 bases respectively, and no gene match explains 6 bases of the junction. CDR3 length: 16 amino acids, cysteine to phenylalanine. This entry keeps only the CDR3 DNA: 48 bases, framed from base 1. The germline V gene yields SGHRS for CDR1 and YFSETQ for CDR2. Results the study describes overall, beyond this receptor: Correlated functional status among segregating V segments might reflect linkage disequilibrium, but an unknown experimental factor could not be ruled out. Broadly in line with IMGT annotations, most TCR beta V segments showed up in productive rearrangements about 90% or about 30% of the time in an earlier analysis of several hundred of the donors. In a later analysis, HLA-associated TCR beta chains were found to be more clonally expanded and to have lower generation probabilities than equally common non-associated chains. Only TCR beta chains were sequenced in this cohort, and the absence of alpha or paired-chain data limited detectable features. The earlier analysis of nearly 600 of the donors excluded over 15 rarely observed V segments, including chromosome 9 orphons, because counts were too low. In a later genetic analysis, fewer N-insertions in productive TCRs were reported among donors in an Asian-associated ancestry cluster than the roughly 670-donor mean. When HLA alleles, especially DR and DQ, strongly co-occurred, TCR associations were difficult to assign to individual alleles. The authors suggested that the approach could potentially be extended to other disease states and immunological phenotypes. A group of highly shared sequence variants was considered likely to be a technical artifact of the sequencing pipeline. In a later analysis, several top co-occurrence clusters were reported to appear linked to parvovirus B19, influenza, CMV and Epstein-Barr virus. A further reported finding was that TCR beta sequences accurately predicted the HLA-A and HLA-B alleles for most subjects in the first cohort. The classifier was reported to diagnose cytomegalovirus status with high specificity and sensitivity in both the original and validation cohorts. Some IMGT-functional V segments, including TRBV6-2 and TRBV6-3, could not be distinguished by the 87-base-pair reads and were therefore excluded. Across donors, most TCR sequences were observed very rarely, whereas some public TCRs were present in many individuals. A later genetic analysis associated a missense DCLRE1C variant with V-gene and J-gene trimming of TCR beta chains, and an independent cohort replicated the association. According to a later analysis, TCR association rates differed among HLA loci, with DRB1 alleles showing the most associated TCRs and HLA-C alleles showing the fewest. The study gave a list of more than 150 TCR beta chains associated with cytomegalovirus. The presence/absence analyses assumed that sequencing depth was roughly uniform across donors, and that assumption may not be true. A later analysis found that most CMV-associated TCR beta chains appeared HLA-restricted, with HLA associations seemingly driven largely by CMV exposure. HLA typing was unavailable for some donors at each locus, so association tests used only the typed subset. At a false discovery rate of 0.05, a later analysis linked some 18,000 TCR beta sequences to specific HLA alleles. A few of the identified cytomegalovirus-associated TCR beta chains were confirmed in vitro to be specific for cytomegalovirus antigens. The only immune exposure information available for the cohort was CMV serostatus.

The cohort comprised under 700 healthy bone marrow donors. All cohort members were sampled while nominally healthy, although unrecorded immune exposures were likely present. The donor tested CMV seropositive, placing the donor among the 250 to 300 seropositive members of the cohort. Each donor provided a peripheral blood sample, and peripheral blood mononuclear cells were used for TCR beta sequencing. Genomic DNA extraction from the blood cell samples was performed with the Qiagen DNeasy Blood Extraction Kit. The rearranged chain carries TRBV5-1 and TRBJ2-5, and TRBD1 matches 11 of the central bases. The clonotype comes from a man aged 40-55 years in good health and CMV-seropositive. The sample was PBMCs. CDR3 reads: CASSSAGTGGQETQYF. The DNA sequence is TGCGCCAGCAGCTCAGCCGGGACAGGGGGACAAGAGACCCAGTACTTC.